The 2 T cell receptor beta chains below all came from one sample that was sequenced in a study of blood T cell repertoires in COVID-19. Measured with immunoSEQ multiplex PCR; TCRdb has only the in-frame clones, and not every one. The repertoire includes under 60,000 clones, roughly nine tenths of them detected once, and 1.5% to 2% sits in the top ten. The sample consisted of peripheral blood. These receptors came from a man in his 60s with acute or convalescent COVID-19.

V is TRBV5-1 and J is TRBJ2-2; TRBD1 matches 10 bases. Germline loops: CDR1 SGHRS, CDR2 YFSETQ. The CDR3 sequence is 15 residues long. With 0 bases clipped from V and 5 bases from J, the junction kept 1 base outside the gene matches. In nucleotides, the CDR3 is TGCGCCAGCAGCTTGGGGACAGGGGGGACCGGGGAGCTGTTTTTT. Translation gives CASSLGTGGTGELFF.

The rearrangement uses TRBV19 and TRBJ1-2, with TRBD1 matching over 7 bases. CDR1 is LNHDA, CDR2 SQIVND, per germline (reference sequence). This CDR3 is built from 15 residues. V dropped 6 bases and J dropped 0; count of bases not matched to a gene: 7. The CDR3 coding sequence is TGTGCCAGTAGGGATCCCGGGACAGCTAACTATGGCTACACCTTC. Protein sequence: CASRDPGTANYGYTF.